The 2 T cell receptor beta chains given below trace back to one sample, sequenced in a study of T-cell reconstitution after alpha-beta-depleted transplantation in children. The TCRbeta library was prepared with unique molecular identifiers. TCRdb ran MiXCR on the PCR reads and lists one entry per CDR3 protein. Of about 250,000 distinct CDR3 sequences in the sample, under 30% are singletons; the top ten hold around 4.8%. This specimen was PBMCs, mostly from graft donor cells, taken 360 days after TCRalphabeta/CD19-depleted stem cell transplant. Every receptor here comes from a female patient aged 2 to 10 who had a stem cell transplant for congenital amegakaryocytic thrombocytopenia, so the T cells may come from the graft donor.

The chain couples TRBV4-3 to TRBJ2-5; 8 bases line up with TRBD1. The CDR3 is 16 residues long. Germline-derived CDR1 and CDR2 are LGHNA and YSLEER. With V trimmed by 0 bases and J by 5 bases, 8 bases remained unmatched. The DNA for the CDR3 is TGCGCCAGCAGCCAAGATCCGACAGGGGAAGGGGAGACCCAGTACTTC. Protein sequence: CASSQDPTGEGETQYF.

The chain carries TRBV5-4 and TRBJ2-7; a weak D match, TRBD1 (6 bases). The germline V gene has CDR1 SGHNT and CDR2 YYREEE (reference sequence). The CDR3 sequence is 17 residues long. V was cut by 0 bases and J by 3 bases, with 19 bases left in between. The CDR3 DNA reads as TGTGCCAGCAGCTTGGGGGGGCCACAAGCCCTGGGCTACGAGCAGTACTTC. Translated, it gives CASSLGGPQALGYEQYF.